The text below deals with one T cell receptor beta chain. The specificity of this receptor is unknown. Base qualities were left out, and no much larger clone turns up one base away. The treatment or condition label of this sample denotes: live attenuated yellow fever vaccine strain. A standard Ficoll-Paque protocol was used to isolate PBMCs from peripheral blood. CD4 and CD8 T-cell fractions were isolated with Dynabeads CD4 and CD8 positive selection kits. TriZol was used to extract RNA from bulk PBMCs, CD4 and CD8 fractions, and dextramer-positive and dextramer-negative fractions. TCRdb records Illumina NovaSeq 6000 as the sequencer. TCR cDNA was synthesized by 5'RACE template switching, which introduced a universal primer site and unique molecular identifiers. cDNA synthesis was primed from both the TCR alpha and TCR beta constant segments. Library amplification used two PCR steps, and the second PCR step added sample barcodes and sequencing adapters. Sequencing of libraries was done on Illumina HiSeq 2500 (2x100 bp) or NovaSeq (2x150 bp). The paper's processing steps were these. MIGEC was used to demultiplex reads and collapse the reads into UMI consensus sequences, and MiXCR was used for V(D)J alignment. Vaccine-responding clonotypes were defined with edgeR using replicate PBMC samples, requiring FDR below 0.01 and a log2 fold change above 5 up to day 15. Bulk clonotypes were assigned CD4 or CD8 identity according to which sequenced CD4 or CD8 repertoire held them at higher abundance. The raw public data were reprocessed by TCRdb itself: fastp quality trimming at Q25, MiXCR clonotype calling, in-frame beta chains only. CDR3 protein sequences are deduplicated, and each keeps its most common genes and DNA. The V and J calls shown here were made by TCRdb, not taken from the authors' results. This sample holds about 340,000 distinct CDR3 sequences; approximately 12% were observed only once. Together, the top ten hold 2.5% to 4% of the sample.

The sample originates from a study of T cells after yellow fever vaccination (dated 2019 in TCRdb). Concerning the study at large: The SMART-Seq v4 Ultra Low Input RNA kit was used to prepare libraries from fractions with low cell numbers. Bulk TCR alpha and beta repertoires were sequenced longitudinally to track T-cell clones before and after primary and booster YFV17D yellow fever vaccination. Two healthy male donors, one aged 18 to 30 and one aged 30 to 40 years, made up the cohort. Bulk PBMC replicates and cell subsets were isolated from blood drawn at multiple timepoints before and after both primary and secondary immunization. Overall study results and their limits: FACS-sorted repertoires could contain abundant contaminating clonotypes from the bulk population, so computational filtering was required. Most clones expanded after primary vaccination were re-detected after the booster (about 95% of CD4 and around 88% of CD8), suggesting broad memory maintenance. Only a couple of donors were included in the study, so the extent to which the findings can be generalized is limited. A small share of clonotypes was detected in both CD4 and CD8 compartments, with the overlap likely arising from convergent recombination. The secondary T-cell response was found to be weaker but faster than the primary response, with a peak reached on day 5 rather than on day 15.

A distance of 13 bases separates the germline ends of V and J, which lose 5 bases and 8 bases respectively. There are 13 amino acids in the CDR3, from cysteine to phenylalanine inclusive. Just the 39-base CDR3 DNA is kept, in frame starting at base 1. The CDR1 and CDR2 encoded by the germline V gene are MNHEY and SVGAGI. The sequence came from a young man who received the YFV17D yellow fever vaccine. This receptor chain uses TRBV6-5 and TRBJ1-5, with the D gene uncertain. Sequenced material: CD4+ T cells sorted from PBMCs, taken 15 days after the yellow fever booster vaccination. The CDR3 region: CASSRRAVEPQHF. The DNA reads as follows: TGTGCCAGCAGTCGTAGGGCGGTAGAGCCCCAGCATTTT.